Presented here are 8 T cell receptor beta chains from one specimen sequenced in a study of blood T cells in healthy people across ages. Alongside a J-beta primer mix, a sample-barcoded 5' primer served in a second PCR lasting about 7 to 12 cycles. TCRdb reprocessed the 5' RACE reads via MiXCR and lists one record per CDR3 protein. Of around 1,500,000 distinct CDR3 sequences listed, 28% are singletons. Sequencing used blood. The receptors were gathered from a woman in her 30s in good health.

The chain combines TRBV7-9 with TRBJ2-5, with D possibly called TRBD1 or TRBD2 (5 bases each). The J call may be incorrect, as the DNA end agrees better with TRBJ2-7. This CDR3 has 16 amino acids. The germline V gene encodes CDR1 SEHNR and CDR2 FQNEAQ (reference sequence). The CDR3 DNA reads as TGTGCCAGCAGCTCCTTCCGGGGCCAGGTGACCTACGAGCAGTACTTC. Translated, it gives CASSSFRGQVTYEQYF.

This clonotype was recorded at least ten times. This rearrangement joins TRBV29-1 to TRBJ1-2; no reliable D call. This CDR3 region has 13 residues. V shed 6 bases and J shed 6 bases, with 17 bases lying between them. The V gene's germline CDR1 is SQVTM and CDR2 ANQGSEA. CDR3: CSVDTRAGNGYTF. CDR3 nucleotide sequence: TGCAGCGTAGATACAAGGGCGGGGAATGGCTACACCTTC.

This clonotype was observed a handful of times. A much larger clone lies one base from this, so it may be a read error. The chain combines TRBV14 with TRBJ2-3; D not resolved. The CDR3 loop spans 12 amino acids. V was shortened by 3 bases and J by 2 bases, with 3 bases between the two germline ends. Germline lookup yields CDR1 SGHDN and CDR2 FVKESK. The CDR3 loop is CASSHTTDTQYF. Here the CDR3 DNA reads TGTGCCAGCAGCCACACCACAGATACGCAGTATTTT.

CDR3 in amino acids: CASTLGRDTHTNTEAFF. The CDR3 DNA follows: TGCGCCAGCACCCTTGGTCGGGACACCCACACGAACACTGAAGCTTTCTTT. The chain uses TRBV5-1 and TRBJ1-1, with D perhaps matching TRBD1 (6 bases). The V and J ends lost 6 bases and 1 base respectively, with 22 bases between them. The V gene's germline CDR1 is SGHRS and CDR2 YFSETQ. This CDR3 spans 17 amino acids. Variable domain in full (rest from reference TRBV5-1 and TRBJ1-1): KAGVTQTPRYLIKTRGQQVTLSCSPISGHRSVSWYQQTPGQGLQFLFEYFSETQRNKGNFPGRFSGRQFSNSRSEMNVSTLELGDSALYLCASTLGRDTHTNTEAFFGQGTRLTVV.

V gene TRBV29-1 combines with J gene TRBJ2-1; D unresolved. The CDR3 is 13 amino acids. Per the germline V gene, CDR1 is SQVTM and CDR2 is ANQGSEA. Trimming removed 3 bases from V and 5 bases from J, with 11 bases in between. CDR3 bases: TGCAGCGTTGAGACCGGACCAAACAATGAGCAGTTCTTC. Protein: CSVETGPNNEQFF.

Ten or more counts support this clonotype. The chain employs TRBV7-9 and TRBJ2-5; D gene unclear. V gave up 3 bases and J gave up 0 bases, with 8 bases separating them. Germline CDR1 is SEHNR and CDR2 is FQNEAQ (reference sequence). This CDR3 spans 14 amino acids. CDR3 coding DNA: TGTGCCAGCAGCTTCCAAGCCGACCAAGAGACCCAGTACTTC. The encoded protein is CASSFQADQETQYF.

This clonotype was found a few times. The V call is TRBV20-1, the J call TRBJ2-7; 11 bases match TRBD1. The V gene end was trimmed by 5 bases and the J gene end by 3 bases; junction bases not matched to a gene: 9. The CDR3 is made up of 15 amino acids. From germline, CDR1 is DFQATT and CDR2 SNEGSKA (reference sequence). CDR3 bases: TGCAGTGCTCGACCCCCGGGACAGGGGGACTACGAGCAGTACTTC. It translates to CSARPPGQGDYEQYF.

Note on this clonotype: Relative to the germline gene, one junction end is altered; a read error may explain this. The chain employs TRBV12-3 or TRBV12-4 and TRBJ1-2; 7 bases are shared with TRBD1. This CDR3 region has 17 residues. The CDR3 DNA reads TGCGCCAGCAAGCTGGACAGGTGGGGAACCGCTAACTATGGCTACACCTTC. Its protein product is CASKLDRWGTANYGYTF.